These 18 T cell receptor beta chains share one sample of origin, sequenced in a study of radiotherapy plus CTLA-4 blockade in lung cancer. The method was immunoSEQ multiplex PCR; TCRdb's version includes in-frame clones alone and lacks a portion of them. The table has about 110,000 clones, 81% seen once. The source material was peripheral blood, sampled from a patient treated with radiotherapy plus ipilimumab. Receptors originate from a human donor with non-small cell lung cancer that progressed on radiotherapy plus ipilimumab. Some clones in this sample may be carry-over from other donors' samples.

A remark on this clone: This sample also contains other DNA sequences that code for the same CDR3. The CDR3: CAVARGQAGDTQYF. The CDR3 DNA reads TGTGCCGTTGCCAGGGGACAAGCGGGAGATACGCAGTATTTT. The chain uses TRBV6-5 and TRBJ2-3; D is perhaps TRBD1 or TRBD2 (6 bases each). V was clipped by 11 bases and J by 5 bases, with 20 bases between them. The CDR3 contains 14 residues. Germline loops: CDR1 MNHEY, CDR2 SVGAGI.

The gene calls are TRBV7-2 and TRBJ1-1; 7 bases map to TRBD1. V was pared by 5 bases and J by 4 bases, with 4 bases of the junction left unmatched. The CDR3 extends over 13 amino acids. Germline V gives CDR1 SGHTA, CDR2 FQGNSA. DNA of the CDR3: TGTGCCAGCAGCCCAAGGGGGCCCACTGAAGCTTTCTTT. Translation gives CASSPRGPTEAFF.

The chain carries TRBV7-2 and TRBJ2-7, with 7 bases that match TRBD1. With 6 bases clipped from V and 0 bases from J, the junction kept 14 bases outside the gene matches. CDR1 and CDR2 (germline): SGHTA, FQGNSA. The CDR3 is 17 residues long. CDR3: CASSYRIGAGGSYEQYF. In DNA form, the CDR3 reads TGTGCCAGCAGTTACCGAATTGGGGCAGGGGGCTCCTACGAGCAGTACTTC.

This clone has just a few counts. A junction end diverges from the germline sequence, so it may reflect a read error. The chain recombines TRBV7-9 with TRBJ1-1; D not resolved. The CDR3 is 11 amino acids. CDR1 and CDR2 (germline): SEHNR, FQNEAQ (reference sequence). The CDR3 nucleotides are TGTGCCAGCAGCTTAGATCGTTACATCCTTTTT. Protein sequence: CASSLDRYILF.

The chain is built from TRBV4-1 and TRBJ1-1; D gene unclear. Deletions cut 0 bases from V and 0 bases from J, with 8 bases between. The CDR3 totals 15 residues. Germline CDR1 reads MGHRA; CDR2 reads YSYEKL. CDR3 in amino acids: CASSQDPSLNTEAFF. The DNA of the CDR3 is TGCGCCAGCAGCCAAGATCCCTCGTTGAACACTGAAGCTTTCTTT.

The chain uses TRBV7-9 and TRBJ1-3; possibly TRBD1 for D (6 bases). Per the germline V gene, CDR1 is SEHNR and CDR2 is FQNEAQ (reference sequence). V lost 6 bases and J lost 1, with 7 bases in between. This CDR3 has 13 residues. CDR3 DNA: TGTGCCAGCAGACAGGGTTCTGGAAACACCATATATTTT. This translates into CASRQGSGNTIYF.

The V call is TRBV9, the J call TRBJ2-3; maybe TRBD2 (5 bases). V was pared by 0 bases and J by 0 bases, with 11 bases between. The CDR3 contains 16 residues. Germline CDR1 and CDR2: SGDLS and YYNGEE. DNA of the CDR3: TGTGCCAGCAGCGTAGTGGGCAGACTAAGCACAGATACGCAGTATTTT. Its translation is CASSVVGRLSTDTQYF. Full variable domain (outside the CDR3, taken from reference TRBV9 and TRBJ2-3): DSGVTQTPKHLITATGQRVTLRCSPRSGDLSVYWYQQSLDQGLQFLIQYYNGEERAKGNILERFSAQQFPDLHSELNLSSLELGDSALYFCASSVVGRLSTDTQYFGPGTRLTVL.

This clone was detected only a few times. The V gene is TRBV19, the J gene TRBJ1-4; maybe TRBD1 (5 bases). Trimming left V 5 bases short and J 8 bases short, with 18 bases between. Germline CDR1 LNHDA, CDR2 SQIVND (reference sequence). This CDR3 has 15 residues. CDR3 nucleotides: TGTGCCAGTAGTTTGGGGCTTTTCTCGCACGAAAAACTGTTTTTT. It specifies CASSLGLFSHEKLFF.

Details on this clone: This sample includes further DNA sequences coding for the same CDR3. The V gene is TRBV18, the J gene TRBJ1-1, with 7 bases lining up with TRBD1. The CDR3 loop spans 13 amino acids. Germline V lookup: CDR1 KGHSH, CDR2 LQKENI. The V gene end was trimmed by 6 bases and the J gene end by 2 bases; junction bases not matched to a gene: 3. This CDR3 reads CASSGQANTEAFF. The DNA for the CDR3 is TGTGCCAGCTCCGGACAGGCCAACACTGAAGCTTTCTTT.

This rearrangement joins TRBV28 to TRBJ2-5, with D unclear. The CDR3 has 14 residues. The V end lost 1 base, the J end lost 1 base, and 7 bases lay between the germline ends. Germline V gives CDR1 MDHEN, CDR2 SYDVKM. CDR3 region: CASSLSAAQETQYF. In DNA, the CDR3 is TGTGCCAGCAGTTTATCAGCCGCCCAAGAGACCCAGTACTTC.

In its sample, this clone was seen once. The rearrangement links TRBV19 to TRBJ1-4; TRBD1 is a possible D gene (6 bases). From germline, CDR1 is LNHDA and CDR2 SQIVND (reference sequence). This CDR3 contains 15 residues. Trimming pared 4 bases from V and 6 bases from J, leaving 15 bases between. The CDR3 DNA sequence: TGTGCCAGTAGTAGTGGAGGGGGGCGTTATGAAAAACTGTTTTTT. Its translation: CASSSGGGRYEKLFF.

The V and J genes are TRBV5-1 and TRBJ2-5; the D gene is possibly TRBD1 (6 bases). This CDR3 is built from 15 residues. V dropped 2 bases and J dropped 2 bases, with 13 bases sitting between them. CDR1 is SGHRS and CDR2 is YFSETQ in the germline V gene. The CDR3 is CASSFPDSQQETQYF. The CDR3 DNA reads as TGCGCCAGCAGCTTCCCGGACAGTCAACAAGAGACCCAGTACTTC.

This chain uses TRBV7-3 with TRBJ2-3, with TRBD2 as a possible D gene (5 bases). Trimming stripped 3 bases from V and 0 bases from J, with 7 bases between. This CDR3 is built from 14 residues. The germline V gene encodes CDR1 SGHTA and CDR2 FQGTGA. This CDR3 is CASSLASSTDTQYF. In nucleotides, the CDR3 is TGTGCCAGCAGCTTGGCTAGCAGCACAGATACGCAGTATTTT.

The chain links TRBV4-1 to TRBJ1-1; 10 nucleotides line up with TRBD1. The CDR3 contains 14 residues. Germline loops: CDR1 MGHRA, CDR2 YSYEKL. J lost 4 bases, V lost 2 bases, and 1 base had no gene match. This CDR3 is CASSQRTGGTEAFF. The CDR3, as DNA: TGCGCCAGCAGCCAACGGACAGGGGGCACTGAAGCTTTCTTT.

This chain joins TRBV9 and TRBJ1-2, with D possibly matching TRBD1 (6 bases). Germline V lookup: CDR1 SGDLS, CDR2 YYNGEE. V was shortened by 3 bases and J by 6 bases, with 15 bases between the two germline ends. This CDR3 is built from 14 residues. The CDR3 DNA follows: TGTGCCAGCAGCGCCGATCAGGGGCTGGATGGCTACACCTTC. Translation: CASSADQGLDGYTF.

A single count supports this clone. The J gene is TRBJ2-2, the V gene TRBV18; tentatively, D is TRBD1 (6 bases). This CDR3 comprises 14 residues. The germline V and J ends were trimmed by 2 bases and 6 bases, with 10 bases remaining between them. The germline V gene encodes CDR1 KGHSH and CDR2 LQKENI. The CDR3 spells CASSPIQGSGELFF. CDR3 nucleotide sequence: TGTGCCAGCTCACCAATACAGGGCTCCGGGGAGCTGTTTTTT.

The chain employs TRBV10-3 and TRBJ1-2, with D tentatively TRBD1 (6 bases). The V end was cut by 0 bases, the J end by 5 bases, with 19 bases between. Per germline, CDR1 ENHRY and CDR2 SYGVKD. This CDR3 has 17 amino acids. In DNA, the CDR3 is TGTGCCATCAGTGAGTCGAATCGCCCGGCAGGGGAGTATGGCTACACCTTC. It codes for CAISESNRPAGEYGYTF.

A word on this clone: Other DNA sequences in this specimen translate into the identical CDR3. The gene calls are TRBV7-9 and TRBJ2-7, with D hard to call. This CDR3 comprises 13 residues. V was cut by 1 base and J by 4 bases, with 8 bases left in between. CDR1 and CDR2 from the germline V gene are SEHNR and FQNEAQ (reference sequence). CDR3 coding DNA: TGTGCCAGCAGCTTAGTCTGGTCATACGAGCAGTACTTC. Translation gives CASSLVWSYEQYF.